A selection of T cell receptor beta chains follows, all from one sample in a study of blood T cells in healthy people across ages. TCRdb re-derived calls from the 5' RACE reads in MiXCR, one entry per CDR3 protein. The data show about 1,600,000 distinct CDR3 sequences, approximately 40% seen once. The sequencing input was blood. The receptors come from a woman aged 18-29 years in good health. The CDR3 runs from the conserved cysteine through the conserved F or W. The D gene is left open where the match is weak. Where a row states a size, it is once, few, many or the class of an expanded clone; other rows omit it.

NA	TRBJ1-5	TRBV10-2	few	13	TGCGCCAGCAGGGACGGTAGCAATCAGCCCCAGCATTTT	CASRDGSNQPQHF
NA	TRBJ2-2	TRBV6-2/TRBV6-3	NA	15	TGTGCCAGCAGTTACCGGCCAGGGAACACCGGGGAGCTGTTTTTT	CASSYRPGNTGELFF
NA	TRBJ2-1	TRBV3-1	few	15	TGTGCCAGCAGCCATGGCAAGGGGTATAGGAATGAGCAGTTCTTC	CASSHGKGYRNEQFF
NA	TRBJ2-4	TRBV2	few	14	TGTGCCAGCAGTGAAGCGGTTGTGGGGAACATTCAGTACTTC	CASSEAVVGNIQYF
TRBD2	TRBJ2-1	TRBV10-3	NA	19	TGTGCCATCAGTGTTCCCGGACTAGCGGGAGAAGAATCCTACAATGAGCAGTTCTTC	CAISVPGLAGEESYNEQFF
TRBD2	TRBJ2-7	TRBV11-2	NA	17	TGTGCCAGCAGCTTAGCTCCTAGCGGGAGTCTCTACAATGAGCAGTACTTC	CASSLAPSGSLYNEQYF
TRBD2	TRBJ2-4	TRBV27	NA	17	TGTGCCAGCAGTTTAACCAGGGAGGGCCTAACCAAAAACATTCAGTACTTC	CASSLTREGLTKNIQYF
NA	TRBJ2-1	TRBV5-1	NA	13	TGCGCCAGCAGGGAGCAGGGTGGCAATGAGCAGTTCTTC	CASREQGGNEQFF
TRBD2	TRBJ2-3	TRBV12-3/TRBV12-4	NA	17	TGTGCCAGCAGTTTCGAACCCCCTAGCGGCCCGGGAGATACGCAGTATTTT	CASSFEPPSGPGDTQYF
TRBD1	TRBJ1-4	TRBV27	NA	16	TGTGCCAGCGGTTTGACCTTGGGACAGATTAATGAAAAACTGTTTTTT	CASGLTLGQINEKLFF
TRBD1	TRBJ1-4	TRBV6-1	NA	15	TGTGCCAGCAGTCCCCGGACAGGGGGTGAGGAAAAACTGTTTTTT	CASSPRTGGEEKLFF
NA	TRBJ2-1	TRBV11-3	few	15	TGTGCCAGCAGTGGTGGCAGGGGAGTCAAGAATGAGCAGTTCTTC	CASSGGRGVKNEQFF
NA	TRBJ1-5	TRBV10-3	NA	13	TGTGCCATCGCCCAGGTGGGCAATCAGCCCCAGCATTTT	CAIAQVGNQPQHF
NA	TRBJ2-7	TRBV12-3/TRBV12-4	few	15	TGTGCCAGCAAATGGGGGCAGGGGTGGGACTACGAGCAGTACTTC	CASKWGQGWDYEQYF
NA	TRBJ2-3	TRBV7-2	NA	15	TGTGCCAGCAGCGTGCGGCTTCGGTCCGGCGATACGCAGTATTTT	CASSVRLRSGDTQYF
NA	TRBJ2-7	TRBV6-1	NA	14	TGTGCCAGCCTTGAGACGGGGCGTGGGTGTGAGCAGTACTTC	CASLETGRGCEQYF
NA	TRBJ2-5	TRBV5-1	NA	14	TGCGCCAGCAGCTTGGAAGGGAACAAAGAGACCCAGTACTTC	CASSLEGNKETQYF
NA	TRBJ1-5	TRBV12-3/TRBV12-4	few	14	TGTGCCAGCAGTTTAGGAGGGGCCCATCAGCCCCAGCATTTT	CASSLGGAHQPQHF
TRBD2	TRBJ2-5	TRBV7-2	NA	16	TGTGCCAGCAGCTTAGATACTAGCGGGGGCCAAGAGACCCAGTACTTC	CASSLDTSGGQETQYF
TRBD1	TRBJ1-2	TRBV6-6	NA	14	TGTGCCAGCAGTGATGGACAGGTCCGCTATGGCTACACCTTC	CASSDGQVRYGYTF